This record concerns one TCR beta chain sequence. The sample is drawn from a study of blood T cell repertoires in COVID-19. Looking at the study overall: Whether acute or convalescent, the COVID-19 samples came from the United States, Italy and Spain.

Sequencing used immunoSEQ multiplex PCR; TCRdb keeps in-frame clones, though not all of them. The table includes about 64,000 clones, approximately 91% detected once. The trim removed 3 bases at V and 5 bases at J, leaving 15 bases unmatched. Germline V gene sequence: CDR1 KGHSH, CDR2 LQKENI. The CDR3 runs 17 residues. J is TRBJ2-5 and V is TRBV18, with 7 bases identical to TRBD1. The sequencing sample was made of peripheral blood. The origin of this receptor is a human donor in a cohort sampled during active COVID-19. The CDR3 reads CASSPPGQQSWGETQYF. For the CDR3, the DNA is TGTGCCAGCTCACCCCCGGGACAGCAAAGCTGGGGGGAGACCCAGTACTTC.